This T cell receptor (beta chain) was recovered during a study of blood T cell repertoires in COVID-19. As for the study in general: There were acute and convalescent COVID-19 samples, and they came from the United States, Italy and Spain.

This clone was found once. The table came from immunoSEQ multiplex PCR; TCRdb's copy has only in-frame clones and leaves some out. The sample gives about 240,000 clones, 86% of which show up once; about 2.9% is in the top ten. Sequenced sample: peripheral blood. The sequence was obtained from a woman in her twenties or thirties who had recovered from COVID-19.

The CDR3 DNA follows: TGTGCCAGCAGTTCGGTTATGAGGGAAAAACTGTTTTTT. Translating gives CASSSVMREKLFF. The chain is built from TRBV6-5 and TRBJ1-4; D remains ambiguous. Germline V gives CDR1 MNHEY, CDR2 SVGAGI. This CDR3 has 13 amino acids. The ends were cut back, 4 bases at V and 8 bases at J, with 11 bases in the middle.